A single sample is the source of the 18 T cell receptor beta chains below, sequenced in a study of T cell responses to AZD1222 COVID-19 vaccine (dated by TCRdb to about 2021). Taken with the paper, the label for time point translates to: baseline before first vaccination. Library construction relied on the immunoSEQ multiplex PCR assay. TCRdb's version of the immuneACCESS table is confined to in-frame rearrangements and falls short of the full clone set. An unresolved V gene accounts for under half of the shortfall where checked; the remainder is of unknown origin. In all, the sample holds about 150,000 clones, and around 93% of those were seen once. The ten largest clones take up 2% to 2.5% of the sample. The sequencing here drew on peripheral blood, taken on day 0 of AZD1222 vaccination. The receptors originated from an adult in good health.

The gene calls are TRBV27 and TRBJ2-7; 7 positions match TRBD1. With 2 bases clipped from V and 3 bases from J, the junction kept 4 bases outside the gene matches. Per the germline V gene, CDR1 is MNHEY and CDR2 is SMNVEV (reference sequence). There are 14 residues in the CDR3. The DNA of the CDR3 is TGTGCCAGCAGTTTACCGGGACAGCTCTACGAGCAGTACTTC. Protein: CASSLPGQLYEQYF.

The CDR3 loop is CASSGRAGSSYNSPLHF. The CDR3 bases are TGTGCCAGCAGTGGCCGGGCAGGAAGCTCCTATAATTCACCCCTCCACTTT. The chain is built from TRBV6-1 and TRBJ1-6; no clear D gene. This CDR3 is 17 amino acids long. CDR1 MNHNS and CDR2 SASEGT come from the germline V gene. The V end lost 4 bases, the J end lost 0 bases, and 13 bases lay between the germline ends.

V and J are TRBV5-1 and TRBJ2-2; D is unclear. The CDR3 covers 13 residues. Trimming stripped 4 bases from V and 6 bases from J, with 10 bases between. Germline V gene lookup returns CDR1 SGHRS and CDR2 YFSETQ. The CDR3 DNA follows: TGCGCCAGCAGCATCGAAGGACCCGGGGAGCTGTTTTTT. This translates into CASSIEGPGELFF.

The chain couples TRBV11-3 to TRBJ2-1; 9 bases are a match to TRBD1. The ends lost 0 bases at V and 11 bases at J; junction bases unmatched: 2. This CDR3 comprises 13 residues. Germline CDR1 and CDR2: SGHNT and YENEEA. The CDR3 DNA reads as TGTGCCAGCAGCTTAGAACAGGGGGCAAAGCAGTTCTTC. It is translated as CASSLEQGAKQFF.

This sequence joins TRBV2 and TRBJ2-7, with TRBD1 matching 7 bases. Germline loops: CDR1 SNHLY, CDR2 FYNNEI. This CDR3 region has 14 residues. Trimming took 4 bases from V and 3 from J; bases not matched to a gene: 6. CDR3 protein: CASSGRQGLYEQYF. CDR3 in DNA: TGTGCCAGCAGTGGAAGACAGGGTCTCTACGAGCAGTACTTC.

With regard to this clone: Other DNA sequences in the sample encode the same CDR3. This chain joins TRBV27 and TRBJ1-5; 10 bases are shared with TRBD1. Germline trimming cut 4 bases from V and 2 bases from J; bases unmatched to any gene: 2. The germline CDR1 and CDR2 sequences are MNHEY and SMNVEV (reference sequence). This CDR3 has 15 residues. CDR3 amino acids: CASSSGTGGNQPQHF. The DNA for the CDR3 is TGTGCCAGCAGTTCCGGGACAGGGGGCAATCAGCCCCAGCATTTT.

V usage is TRBV6-5 and J usage is TRBJ1-6; the D gene is possibly TRBD1 (5 bases). CDR3 length equals 14 residues. Germline CDR1 reads MNHEY; CDR2 reads SVGAGI. Trimming took 6 bases from V and 10 from J, leaving 16 bases between them. The CDR3 bases are TGTGCCAGCAGGCCACCAGTTTGGGGCTCACCCCTCCACTTT. Translated: CASRPPVWGSPLHF.

The rearrangement links TRBV29-1 to TRBJ2-1, with D perhaps matching TRBD1 (6 bases). The CDR3 totals 12 residues. Trimming removed 4 bases from V and 5 bases from J, with 9 bases in between. CDR1 and CDR2 (germline): SQVTM, ANQGSEA. CDR3 in amino acids: CSVAKGDNEQFF. CDR3 in DNA: TGCAGCGTTGCTAAGGGGGACAATGAGCAGTTCTTC.

This chain links TRBV7-9 with TRBJ1-2, with 9 positions matching TRBD1. CDR1 SEHNR and CDR2 FQNEAQ come from the germline V gene (reference sequence). This CDR3 comprises 16 residues. J gave up 2 bases and V 5 bases, and 9 bases lay outside the gene matches. CDR3 nucleotide sequence: TGTGCCAGCAGCGCCTACGGGACAGGGCGGAACTATGGCTACACCTTC. Protein: CASSAYGTGRNYGYTF.

The chain has TRBV5-5 and TRBJ2-7; D unclear. This CDR3 has 13 amino acids. Germline lookup yields CDR1 SGHKS and CDR2 YYEKEE (reference sequence). The V end was cut by 0 bases, the J end by 6 bases, with 10 bases between. For the CDR3, the DNA is TGTGCCAGCAGCTTGGAAGACACGCTCGAGCAGTACTTC. This translates into CASSLEDTLEQYF.

The chain links TRBV21-1 to TRBJ2-7; the table calls TRBD1, which could not be checked here. TRBV21-1 is termed a pseudogene. This CDR3 has 14 amino acids. CDR3 nucleotides: TGTGCCAGCAGCTCCAAAGACAGGGACAACGAGCAGTACTTC. Translation gives CASSSKDRDNEQYF.

This clone came up once. V gene TRBV6-5 combines with J gene TRBJ1-2; perhaps TRBD1 as D (5 bases). The CDR3 consists of 14 residues. The V end was cut by 5 bases, the J end by 3 bases, with 13 bases between. Germline-derived CDR1 and CDR2 are MNHEY and SVGAGI. The CDR3, as DNA: TGTGCCAGCAGTCCGTCCCGGGGGGACTATGGCTACACCTTC. Its translation is CASSPSRGDYGYTF.

The chain uses TRBV11-2 and TRBJ2-1, with D perhaps TRBD1 (7 bases). The CDR3 extends over 14 amino acids. Germline V gene data show CDR1 as SGHAT and CDR2 as FQNNGV. V dropped 5 bases and J dropped 7 bases, with 15 bases sitting between them. The CDR3 DNA reads TGTGCCAGCAGCCTCTGGGCAGGGGGGAATGAGCAGTTCTTC. As protein: CASSLWAGGNEQFF. The full variable domain, completed using reference TRBV11-2 and TRBJ2-1, is EAGVAQSPRYKIIEKRQSVAFWCNPISGHATLYWYQQILGQGPKLLIQFQNNGVVDDSQLPKDRFSAERLKGVDSTLKIQPAKLEDSAVYLCASSLWAGGNEQFFGPGTRLTVL.

CDR3 residues: CATSESAAANYGYTF. The CDR3 DNA reads TGTGCCACCAGTGAGTCGGCAGCGGCTAACTATGGCTACACCTTC. The J gene is TRBJ1-2, the V gene TRBV24-1; unclear D gene. The CDR3 consists of 15 residues. The V gene lost 4 bases and the J gene lost 0 bases, with 11 bases spanning the gap. Germline lookup yields CDR1 KGHDR and CDR2 SFDVKD.

CDR3 bases: TGTGCCAGCAGTGACTCCGCCGAGATGGGGGTAAACATTCAGTACTTC. It is translated as CASSDSAEMGVNIQYF. The V gene is TRBV6-4, the J gene TRBJ2-4; D tentatively fits TRBD1 or TRBD2 (5 bases each). Trimming took off 0 bases at V and 6 bases at J, with 15 bases between the two ends. The CDR3 runs 16 residues. CDR1 is MRHNA and CDR2 is SNTAGT in the germline V gene.

This clone showed up just a few times. The rearrangement links TRBV29-1 to TRBJ1-2; 10 positions match TRBD1. The junction had 6 bases not matched to a gene; V was cut back by 4 bases and J by 7 bases. The CDR3 covers 13 residues. Per the germline V gene, CDR1 is SQVTM and CDR2 is ANQGSEA. For the CDR3, the DNA is TGCAGCGTTGGTGACAGGGGGCATGGTGGCTACACCTTC. It codes for CSVGDRGHGGYTF.

This chain links TRBV10-1 with TRBJ1-6; the D is unclear. The CDR3 totals 14 residues. The germline V and J ends were trimmed by 2 bases and 3 bases, with 5 bases remaining between them. Germline-derived CDR1 and CDR2 are WNHNN and SYGVQD (reference sequence). CDR3 sequence reads: CASSENSYNSPLHF. The CDR3 nucleotides are TGCGCCAGCAGTGAGAACAGCTATAATTCACCCCTCCACTTT.

The chain links TRBV5-1 to TRBJ1-5; TRBD1 might be the D (6 bases). The V end was cut by 0 bases, the J end by 6 bases, with 10 bases between. Germline CDR1 is SGHRS and CDR2 is YFSETQ. The CDR3 runs to 14 residues. The CDR3 nucleotides are TGCGCCAGCAGCTTGGCGGGGGGCCTTCAGCCCCAGCATTTT. It yields the protein CASSLAGGLQPQHF.